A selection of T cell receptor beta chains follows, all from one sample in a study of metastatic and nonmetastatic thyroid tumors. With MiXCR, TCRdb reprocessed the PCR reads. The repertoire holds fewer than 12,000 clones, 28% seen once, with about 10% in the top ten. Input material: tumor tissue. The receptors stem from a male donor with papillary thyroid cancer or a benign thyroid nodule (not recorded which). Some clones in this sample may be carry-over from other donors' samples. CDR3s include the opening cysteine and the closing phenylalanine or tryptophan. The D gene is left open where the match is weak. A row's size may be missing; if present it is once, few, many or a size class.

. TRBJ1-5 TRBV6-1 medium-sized CASRDYSNQPQHF TGTGCCAGCAGAGATTATAGCAATCAGCCCCAGCATTTT
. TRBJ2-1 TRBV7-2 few CASSFSYNEQFF TGTGCCAGCAGCTTTTCCTACAATGAGCAGTTCTTC
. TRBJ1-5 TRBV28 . CASSFWGRRGNQPQHF TGTGCCAGCAGTTTTTGGGGGCGCAGGGGCAATCAGCCCCAGCATTTT
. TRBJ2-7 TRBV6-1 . CASRDSVSYEQYF TGTGCCAGCAGGGACAGTGTCTCCTACGAGCAGTACTTC
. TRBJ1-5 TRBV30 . CAWSVQGEQPQHF TGTGCCTGGAGTGTACAGGGCGAGCAGCCCCAGCATTTT
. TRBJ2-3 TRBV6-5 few CASSYSRADTQYF TGTGCCAGCAGTTACTCACGGGCAGATACGCAGTATTTT
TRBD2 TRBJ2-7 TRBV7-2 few CASSLGVAGDYEQYF TGTGCCAGCAGCCTCGGGGTGGCGGGAGATTACGAGCAGTACTTC
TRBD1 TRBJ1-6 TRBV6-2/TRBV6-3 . CASSLGQGASPLHF TGTGCCAGCAGTCTCGGACAGGGGGCTTCACCCCTCCACTTT
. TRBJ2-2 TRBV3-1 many CASSQDMNTGELFF TGTGCCAGCAGCCAGGATATGAACACCGGGGAGCTGTTTTTT
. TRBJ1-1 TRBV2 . CASSVSRDQAFF TGTGCCAGCAGTGTCTCAAGGGACCAAGCTTTCTTT
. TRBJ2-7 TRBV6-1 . CASRRKPRDSCEQYF TGTGCCAGCAGAAGAAAGCCCCGTGACTCCTGCGAGCAGTACTTC
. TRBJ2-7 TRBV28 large CASRRRGTPQIYEQYF TGTGCCAGCAGGCGGCGCGGGACACCTCAAATATACGAGCAGTACTTC
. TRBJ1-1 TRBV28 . CASSLGRLNTEAFF TGTGCCAGCAGTTTGGGCAGACTGAACACTGAAGCTTTCTTT
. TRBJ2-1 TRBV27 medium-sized CASSSSGTSEFF TGTGCCAGCAGTTCGTCCGGGACTTCGGAGTTCTTC
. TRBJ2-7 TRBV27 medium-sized CASSRTPTYEQYF TGTGCCAGCAGTCGGACACCGACCTACGAGCAGTACTTC
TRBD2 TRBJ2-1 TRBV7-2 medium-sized CASSASGRAGGEQFF TGTGCCAGCAGCGCTAGCGGGAGGGCCGGGGGTGAGCAGTTCTTC
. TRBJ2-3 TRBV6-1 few CASSDGEADTQYF TGTGCCAGCAGTGACGGGGAAGCAGATACGCAGTATTTT
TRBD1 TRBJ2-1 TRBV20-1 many CSAPRDRGGRRNEQFF TGCAGTGCTCCCCGGGACAGGGGCGGGAGGAGAAATGAGCAGTTCTTC
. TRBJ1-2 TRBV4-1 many CASSQEKQAYYGYTF TGCGCCAGCAGCCAAGAGAAACAGGCCTACTATGGCTACACCTTC
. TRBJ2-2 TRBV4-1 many CASSEGTGELFF TGCGCCAGCAGCGAAGGGACCGGGGAGCTGTTTTTT
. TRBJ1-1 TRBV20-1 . CSARPRMNTEAFF TGCAGTGCTAGACCGAGAATGAACACTGAAGCTTTCTTT
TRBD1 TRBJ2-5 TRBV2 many CASSRGDRGQETQYF TGTGCCAGCAGCAGGGGGGACAGGGGGCAGGAGACCCAGTACTTC
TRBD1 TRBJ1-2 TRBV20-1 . CSALRLEGGRDYGYTF TGCAGTGCCTTGCGATTAGAAGGGGGCCGTGACTATGGCTACACCTTC
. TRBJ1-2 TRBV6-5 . CASSYSGNYGYTF TGTGCCAGCAGTTACTCGGGCAACTATGGCTACACCTTC
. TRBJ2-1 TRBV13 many CASSPRGDSPSNEQFF TGTGCCAGCAGCCCGAGGGGAGACTCCCCCTCCAATGAGCAGTTCTTC
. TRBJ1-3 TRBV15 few CATSRYWLTLPLGNTIYF TGTGCCACCAGCAGATATTGGCTGACGCTTCCCCTAGGAAACACCATATATTTT
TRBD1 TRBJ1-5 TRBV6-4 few CASSDSVQGAGAPQHF TGTGCCAGCAGTGACTCAGTTCAGGGGGCGGGGGCGCCCCAGCATTTT
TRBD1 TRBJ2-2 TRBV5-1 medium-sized CASRGDRGYTGELFF TGCGCCAGCAGAGGGGACAGGGGATACACCGGGGAGCTGTTTTTT
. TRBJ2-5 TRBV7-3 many CASSLTGAEETQYF TGTGCCAGCAGCCTAACCGGGGCGGAAGAGACCCAGTACTTC
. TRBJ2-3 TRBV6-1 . CASSDLDRRGTDTQYF TGTGCCAGCAGTGACCTCGACAGGCGGGGGACAGATACGCAGTATTTT
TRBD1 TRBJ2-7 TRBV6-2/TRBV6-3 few CASSYGQGAEQYF TGTGCCAGCAGTTACGGACAGGGAGCCGAGCAGTACTTC
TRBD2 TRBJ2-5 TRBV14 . CASSHGLAGGETQYF TGTGCCAGCAGCCATGGACTAGCGGGAGGTGAGACCCAGTACTTC
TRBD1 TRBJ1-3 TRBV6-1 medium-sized CASSTGGSGNTIYF TGTGCCAGCAGCACAGGGGGCTCTGGAAACACCATATATTTT
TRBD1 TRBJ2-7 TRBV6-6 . CASSYSTGAEQYF TGTGCCAGCAGTTACTCGACAGGGGCCGAGCAGTACTTC
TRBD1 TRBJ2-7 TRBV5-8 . CASSLGQGAYEQYF TGTGCCAGCAGCTTGGGTCAGGGGGCCTACGAGCAGTACTTC
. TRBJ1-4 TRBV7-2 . CASSTGPGFNEKLFF TGTGCCAGCAGTACTGGCCCAGGCTTCAATGAAAAACTGTTTTTT
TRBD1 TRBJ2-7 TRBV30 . CAESIGQGVGEQYF TGTGCCGAATCAATAGGACAGGGAGTGGGGGAGCAGTACTTC
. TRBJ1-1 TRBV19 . CASLSLRRNTEAFF TGTGCCAGTCTATCCCTCAGGAGGAACACCGAAGCTTTCTTT
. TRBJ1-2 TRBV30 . CAWSPGGAFYGYTF TGTGCCTGGAGCCCCGGCGGGGCCTTCTATGGCTACACCTTC
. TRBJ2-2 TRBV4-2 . CASSQAAGDGELFF TGTGCCAGCAGCCAGGCCGCAGGGGACGGGGAGCTGTTTTTT